The 18 T cell receptor beta chains given below trace back to one sample, sequenced in a study of blood T cell repertoires in COVID-19. Sequencing used immunoSEQ multiplex PCR; TCRdb keeps in-frame clones, though not all of them. The sample carries nearly 200,000 clones, roughly 86% recorded once. Source material: peripheral blood. These receptors were obtained from a woman in her sixties or seventies with active or convalescent COVID-19.

The J gene is TRBJ2-7, the V gene TRBV5-6; perhaps TRBD1 as D (6 bases). V was trimmed by 5 bases and J by 2 bases, leaving 11 bases between them. The CDR3 spans 13 residues. The germline gives CDR1 SGHDT, CDR2 YYEEEE. The CDR3 loop reads CASRRQGTYEQYF. In DNA, the CDR3 is TGTGCCAGCAGGCGCCAGGGGACCTACGAGCAGTACTTC.

This chain uses TRBV6-6 with TRBJ2-3, with 9 bases aligning to TRBD2. The trim removed 2 bases at V and 3 bases at J, leaving 3 bases unmatched. Germline loops: CDR1 MNHNY, CDR2 SVGAGI (reference sequence). CDR3 length: 15 amino acids. DNA of the CDR3: TGTGCCAGCAGTTACAGGACTAGCGTTACAGATACGCAGTATTTT. It is translated as CASSYRTSVTDTQYF.

V and J are TRBV19 and TRBJ2-7; the D is unclear. V was shortened by 7 bases and J by 0 bases, with 19 bases between the two germline ends. Germline CDR1 reads LNHDA; CDR2 reads SQIVND (reference sequence). The CDR3 covers 16 residues. DNA for the CDR3: TGTGCCAGTATCCCGATAACAGTCTCAGACTCCTACGAGCAGTACTTC. Its translation: CASIPITVSDSYEQYF.

The chain recombines TRBV3-1 (or the pseudogene TRBV3-2) with TRBJ1-1; no clear D. This CDR3 has 15 residues. The V gene's germline CDR1 is LGHDT and CDR2 YNNKEL (reference sequence). The ends were cut back, 7 bases at V and 4 bases at J, with 19 bases in the middle. DNA of the CDR3: TGTGCCAGCACACGATATAAGGGAGGGAGCACTGAAGCTTTCTTT. This encodes CASTRYKGGSTEAFF.

J is TRBJ2-5 and V is TRBV3-1 (or the pseudogene TRBV3-2), with D perhaps TRBD2 (6 bases). Trimming left V 4 bases short and J 5 bases short, with 20 bases between. The CDR3 covers 16 residues. Germline CDR1 and CDR2: LGHDT and YNNKEL (reference sequence). CDR3 sequence reads: CASSPRDSPLGETQYF. The CDR3 region has the DNA TGTGCCAGCAGCCCCCGGGACTCGCCCCTAGGGGAGACCCAGTACTTC.

V gene TRBV5-8 combines with J gene TRBJ1-5; TRBD1 is a possible D gene (6 bases). The CDR3 totals 19 residues. V was trimmed by 2 bases and J by 1 base, leaving 22 bases between them. From germline, CDR1 is SGHTS and CDR2 YDEGEE. The chain's CDR3 is CASSLRSRGFGGSNQPQHF. The CDR3 bases are TGTGCCAGCAGCTTACGGTCCAGGGGTTTTGGGGGAAGCAATCAGCCCCAGCATTTT.

The chain has TRBV11-2 and TRBJ2-3, with TRBD2 matching over 7 bases. Germline V gives CDR1 SGHAT, CDR2 FQNNGV. Unmatched junction bases numbered 2, after V lost 5 bases and J lost 0 bases. CDR3 length: 14 amino acids. The CDR3 region is CASSVGLSTDTQYF. DNA for the CDR3: TGTGCCAGCAGCGTGGGACTAAGCACAGATACGCAGTATTTT.

V and J are TRBV6-5 and TRBJ2-7, with no clear D. The germline V gene encodes CDR1 MNHEY and CDR2 SVGAGI. V shed 5 bases and J shed 8 bases, with 16 bases lying between them. The length of the CDR3 is 13 residues. CDR3 bases: TGTGCCAGCAGTCCAAAACAGAGTACGAAGCAGTACTTC. It is translated as CASSPKQSTKQYF.

J is TRBJ1-1 and V is TRBV25-1; TRBD1 aligns across 7 bases. CDR1 MGHDK and CDR2 SYGVNS come from the germline V gene. The CDR3 runs 13 residues. V shed 3 bases and J 6 bases; nucleotides not matched to a gene: 4. In DNA, the CDR3 is TGTGCCAGCAGTGAGCAGGGGGAAGCTGAAGCTTTCTTT. Translating it yields CASSEQGEAEAFF.

This chain links TRBV5-1 with TRBJ2-3, with 9 bases that match TRBD2. The ends lost 4 bases at V and 1 base at J; junction bases unmatched: 4. The CDR3 has 15 residues. Germline lookup yields CDR1 SGHRS and CDR2 YFSETQ. The CDR3 DNA reads TGCGCCAGCAGCGCGGGACTAGCTGGCACAGATACGCAGTATTTT. This translates into CASSAGLAGTDTQYF.

This chain uses TRBV19 with TRBJ2-1; 8 bases are a match to TRBD2. The CDR3 runs 14 residues. V lost 4 bases, J lost 4 bases, and 3 bases stayed unmatched. Germline V gives CDR1 LNHDA, CDR2 SQIVND (reference sequence). The CDR3 is CASSKASGYNEQFF. In nucleotides, the CDR3 is TGTGCCAGTAGTAAGGCTAGCGGGTACAATGAGCAGTTCTTC.

The V and J genes are TRBV28 and TRBJ2-1; the D gene is possibly TRBD2 (5 bases). V dropped 10 bases and J dropped 3 bases, with 22 bases sitting between them. CDR1 is MDHEN and CDR2 is SYDVKM in the germline V gene. The CDR3 is 16 residues long. CDR3 region: CAIEPSPGFYYNEQFF. The CDR3 region has the DNA TGTGCCATTGAACCCTCCCCGGGGTTCTACTACAATGAGCAGTTCTTC. Based on the CDR3 plus reference TRBV28 and TRBJ2-1, the full variable domain is DVKVTQSSRYLVKRTGEKVFLECVQDMDHENMFWYRQDPGLGLRLIYFSYDVKMKEKGDIPEGYSVSREKKERFSLILESASTNQTSMYLCAIEPSPGFYYNEQFFGPGTRLTVL.

Only a few counts were recorded for this clone. V and J are TRBV11-3 and TRBJ2-1, with TRBD2 matching over 8 bases. Germline lookup yields CDR1 SGHNT and CDR2 YENEEA. This CDR3 is built from 15 residues. Trimming cost V 5 bases and J 8 bases; bases outside gene matches: 11. CDR3 sequence: CASSPAGLAGDEQFF. CDR3 in DNA: TGTGCCAGCAGCCCAGCAGGACTAGCAGGCGATGAGCAGTTCTTC.

The chain links TRBV7-2 to TRBJ2-7, with 10 positions matching TRBD2. Germline CDR1 and CDR2: SGHTA and FQGNSA. V lost 8 bases and J lost 5; bases outside the gene matches: 9. This CDR3 has 14 amino acids. The CDR3 loop reads CASSLAGVGHEQYF. In DNA, the CDR3 is TGTGCCAGCTCTCTAGCGGGAGTCGGTCACGAGCAGTACTTC.

The chain joins TRBV27 to TRBJ1-1; D is uncertain. Trimming shortened V by 7 bases and J by 1 base, and 10 bases separated the two germline ends. Germline V gene lookup returns CDR1 MNHEY and CDR2 SMNVEV (reference sequence). CDR3 length: 13 residues. CDR3 sequence reads: CASTLGPNTEAFF. CDR3 DNA: TGTGCCAGCACCCTGGGCCCGAACACTGAAGCTTTCTTT.

CDR3 DNA sequence: TGTGCCAGCATGGACTTACAGGGGATTCGAAATTCACCCCTCCACTTT. Amino acids: CASMDLQGIRNSPLHF. The chain links TRBV27 to TRBJ1-6, with 7 bases identical to TRBD1. Germline CDR1 reads MNHEY; CDR2 reads SMNVEV (reference sequence). With 7 bases clipped from V and 7 bases from J, the junction kept 13 bases outside the gene matches. This CDR3 has 16 amino acids.

This chain uses TRBV27 with TRBJ2-3; D uncertain. Germline-derived CDR1 and CDR2 are MNHEY and SMNVEV (reference sequence). The CDR3 has 15 amino acids. Trimming took 0 bases from V and 0 from J, leaving 7 bases between them. The CDR3 nucleotides read TGTGCCAGCAGTTTATCCCTACGTAGCACAGATACGCAGTATTTT. It is translated as CASSLSLRSTDTQYF.

The chain links TRBV7-9 to TRBJ2-5; TRBD2 aligns across 9 bases. Germline-derived CDR1 and CDR2 are SEHNR and FQNEAQ (reference sequence). V shed 5 bases and J 2 bases; nucleotides not matched to a gene: 15. This CDR3 comprises 18 residues. CDR3 loop: CASSIQRGPAGGQETQYF. CDR3 sequence (DNA): TGTGCCAGCAGCATCCAAAGGGGTCCAGCGGGAGGACAAGAGACCCAGTACTTC. The entire variable domain, with the rest obtained from reference TRBV7-9 and TRBJ2-5, is as follows: DTGVSQNPRHKITKRGQNVTFRCDPISEHNRLYWYRQTLGQGPEFLTYFQNEAQLEKSRLLSDRFSAERPKGSFSTLEIQRTEQGDSAMYLCASSIQRGPAGGQETQYFGPGTRLLVL.